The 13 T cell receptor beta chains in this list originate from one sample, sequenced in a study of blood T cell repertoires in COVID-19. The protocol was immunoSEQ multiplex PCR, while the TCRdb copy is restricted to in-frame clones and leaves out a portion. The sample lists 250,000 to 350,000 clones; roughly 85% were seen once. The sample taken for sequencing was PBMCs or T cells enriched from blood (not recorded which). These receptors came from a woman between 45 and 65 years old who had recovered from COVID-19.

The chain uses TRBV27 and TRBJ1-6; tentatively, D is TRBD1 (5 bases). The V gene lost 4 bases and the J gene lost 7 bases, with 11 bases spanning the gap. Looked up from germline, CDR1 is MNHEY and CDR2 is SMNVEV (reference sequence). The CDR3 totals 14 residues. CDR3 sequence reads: CASSWQGENSPLHF. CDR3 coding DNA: TGTGCCAGCAGTTGGCAGGGCGAAAATTCACCCCTCCACTTT.

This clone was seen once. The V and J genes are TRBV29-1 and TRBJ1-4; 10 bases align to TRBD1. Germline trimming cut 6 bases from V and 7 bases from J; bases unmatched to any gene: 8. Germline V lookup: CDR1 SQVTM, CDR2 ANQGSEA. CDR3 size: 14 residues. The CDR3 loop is CSVSDRGRGEKLFF. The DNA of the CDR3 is TGCAGCGTATCTGACAGGGGGCGCGGTGAAAAACTGTTTTTT.

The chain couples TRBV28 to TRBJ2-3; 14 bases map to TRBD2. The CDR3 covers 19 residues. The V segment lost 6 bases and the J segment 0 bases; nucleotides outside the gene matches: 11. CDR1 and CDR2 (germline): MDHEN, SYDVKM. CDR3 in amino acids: CASSLPGLAGVTSTDTQYF. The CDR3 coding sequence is TGTGCCAGCAGCCTTCCGGGACTAGCGGGGGTTACTAGCACAGATACGCAGTATTTT.

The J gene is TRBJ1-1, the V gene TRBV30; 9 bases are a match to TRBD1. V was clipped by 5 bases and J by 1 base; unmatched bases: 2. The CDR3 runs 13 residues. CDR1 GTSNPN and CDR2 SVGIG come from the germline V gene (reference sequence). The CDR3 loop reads CAWDRGANTEAFF. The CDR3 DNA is TGTGCCTGGGACAGGGGGGCGAACACTGAAGCTTTCTTT.

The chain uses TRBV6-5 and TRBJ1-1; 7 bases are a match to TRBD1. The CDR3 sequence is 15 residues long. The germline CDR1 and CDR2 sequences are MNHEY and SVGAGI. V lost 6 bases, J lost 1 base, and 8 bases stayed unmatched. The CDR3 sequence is CASRQNRGGNTEAFF. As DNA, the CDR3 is TGTGCCAGCAGACAGAACAGGGGAGGGAACACTGAAGCTTTCTTT.

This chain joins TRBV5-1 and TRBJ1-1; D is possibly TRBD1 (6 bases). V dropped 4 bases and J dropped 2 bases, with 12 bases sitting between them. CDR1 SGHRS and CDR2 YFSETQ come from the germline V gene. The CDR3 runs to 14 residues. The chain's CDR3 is CASSSGQINTEAFF. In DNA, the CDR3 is TGCGCCAGCAGCAGTGGACAGATTAACACTGAAGCTTTCTTT.

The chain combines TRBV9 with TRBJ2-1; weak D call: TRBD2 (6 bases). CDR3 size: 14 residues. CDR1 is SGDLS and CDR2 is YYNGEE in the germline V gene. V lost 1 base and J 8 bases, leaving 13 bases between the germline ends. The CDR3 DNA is TGTGCCAGCAGCGTAAGGACTACCTTCTATGAGCAGTTCTTC. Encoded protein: CASSVRTTFYEQFF.

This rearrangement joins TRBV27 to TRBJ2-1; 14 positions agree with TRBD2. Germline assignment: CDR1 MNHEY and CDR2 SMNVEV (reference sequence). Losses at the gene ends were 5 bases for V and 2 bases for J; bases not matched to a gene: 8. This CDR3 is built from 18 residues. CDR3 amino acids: CASSAHWTSGGPYNEQFF. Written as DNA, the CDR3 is TGTGCCAGCAGTGCTCATTGGACTAGCGGGGGGCCCTACAATGAGCAGTTCTTC.

The CDR3 sequence: CASSQGDRRTDTQYF. CDR3 DNA: TGTGCCAGCAGCCAAGGGGACAGGCGCACAGATACGCAGTATTTT. The chain employs TRBV3-1 (or the pseudogene TRBV3-2) and TRBJ2-3; 8 bases fit TRBD1. The V segment lost 1 base and the J segment 1 base; nucleotides outside the gene matches: 1. The CDR3 is 15 amino acids. Looked up from germline, CDR1 is LGHDT and CDR2 is YNNKEL (reference sequence).

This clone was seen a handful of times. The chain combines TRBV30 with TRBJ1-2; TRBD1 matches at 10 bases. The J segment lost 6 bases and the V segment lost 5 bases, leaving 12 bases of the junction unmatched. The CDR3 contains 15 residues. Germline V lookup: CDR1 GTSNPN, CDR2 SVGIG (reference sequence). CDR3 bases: TGTGCCTGGTCCTTCCCCGACAGGGGGCAAGATGGCTACACCTTC. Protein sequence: CAWSFPDRGQDGYTF.

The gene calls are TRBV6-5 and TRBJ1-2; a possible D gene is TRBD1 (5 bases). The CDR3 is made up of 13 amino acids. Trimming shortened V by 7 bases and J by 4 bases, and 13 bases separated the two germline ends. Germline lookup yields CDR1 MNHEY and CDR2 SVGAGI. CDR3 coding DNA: TGTGCCAGCACCTCAAGACAGTTCTATGGCTACACCTTC. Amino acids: CASTSRQFYGYTF.

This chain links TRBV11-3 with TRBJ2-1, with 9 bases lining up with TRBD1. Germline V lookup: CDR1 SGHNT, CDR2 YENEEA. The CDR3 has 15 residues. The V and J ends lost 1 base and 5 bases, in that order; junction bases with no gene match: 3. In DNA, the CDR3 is TGTGCCAGCAGCTTAGGGGGACAGGGAAACAATGAGCAGTTCTTC. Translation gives CASSLGGQGNNEQFF.

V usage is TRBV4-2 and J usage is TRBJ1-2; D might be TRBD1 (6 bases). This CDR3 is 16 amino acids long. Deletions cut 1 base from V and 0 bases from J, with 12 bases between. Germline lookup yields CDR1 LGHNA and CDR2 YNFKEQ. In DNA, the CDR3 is TGTGCCAGCAGCCAAGTATACAGGGAACCTAACTATGGCTACACCTTC. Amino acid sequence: CASSQVYREPNYGYTF.